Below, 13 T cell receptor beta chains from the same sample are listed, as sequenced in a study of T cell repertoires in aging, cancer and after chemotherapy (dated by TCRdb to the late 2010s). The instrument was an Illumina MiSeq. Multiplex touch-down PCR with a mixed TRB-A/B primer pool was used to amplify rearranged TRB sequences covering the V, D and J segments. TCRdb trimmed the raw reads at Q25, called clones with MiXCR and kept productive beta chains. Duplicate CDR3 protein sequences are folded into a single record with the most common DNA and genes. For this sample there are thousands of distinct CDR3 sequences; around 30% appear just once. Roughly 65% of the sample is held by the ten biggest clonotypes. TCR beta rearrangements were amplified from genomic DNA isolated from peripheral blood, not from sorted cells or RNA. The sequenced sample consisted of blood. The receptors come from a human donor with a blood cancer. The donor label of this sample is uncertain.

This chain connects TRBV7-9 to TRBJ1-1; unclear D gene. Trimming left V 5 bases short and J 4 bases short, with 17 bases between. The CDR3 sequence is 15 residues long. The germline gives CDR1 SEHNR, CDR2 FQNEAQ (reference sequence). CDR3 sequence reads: CASSRAQMVGTEAFF. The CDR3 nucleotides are TGTGCCAGCAGCCGAGCCCAAATGGTAGGCACTGAAGCTTTCTTT.

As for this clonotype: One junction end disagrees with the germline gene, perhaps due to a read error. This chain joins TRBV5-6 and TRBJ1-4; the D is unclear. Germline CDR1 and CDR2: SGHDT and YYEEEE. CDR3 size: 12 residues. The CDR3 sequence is CASKGRDEKLFF. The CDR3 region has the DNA TGCGCCAGCAAAGGCAGAGATGAAAAACTGTTTTTT.

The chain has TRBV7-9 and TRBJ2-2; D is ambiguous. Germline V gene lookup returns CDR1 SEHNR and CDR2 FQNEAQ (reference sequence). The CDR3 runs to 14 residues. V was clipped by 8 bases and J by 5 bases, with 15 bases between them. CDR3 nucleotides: TGTGCCAGCCGCCACCTGCCCGATACCGGGGAGCTGTTTTTT. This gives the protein CASRHLPDTGELFF.

The CDR3 here is CAWSFGNEKLFF. As DNA, the CDR3 is TGTGCCTGGTCATTCGGTAATGAAAAACTGTTTTTT. This chain uses TRBV30 with TRBJ1-4; no clear D gene. Trimming shortened V by 5 bases and J by 4 bases, and 8 bases separated the two germline ends. Germline V CDR1 and CDR2: GTSNPN, SVGIG (reference sequence). The CDR3 loop spans 12 amino acids. The full variable domain, completed using reference TRBV30 and TRBJ1-4, is SQTIHQWPATLVQPVGSPLSLECTVEGTSNPNLYWYRQAAGRGLQLLFYSVGIGQISSEVPQNLSASRPQDRQFILSSKKLLLSDSGFYLCAWSFGNEKLFFGSGTQLSVL.

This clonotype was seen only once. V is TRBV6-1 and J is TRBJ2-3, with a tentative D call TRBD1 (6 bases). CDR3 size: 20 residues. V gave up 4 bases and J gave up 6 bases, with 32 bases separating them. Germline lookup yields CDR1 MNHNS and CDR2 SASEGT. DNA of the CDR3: TGTGCCAGCAGTGCCCGATGGACAGTAAATCAGCCCCATGCCCGCGATACGCAGTATTTT. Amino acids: CASSARWTVNQPHARDTQYF.

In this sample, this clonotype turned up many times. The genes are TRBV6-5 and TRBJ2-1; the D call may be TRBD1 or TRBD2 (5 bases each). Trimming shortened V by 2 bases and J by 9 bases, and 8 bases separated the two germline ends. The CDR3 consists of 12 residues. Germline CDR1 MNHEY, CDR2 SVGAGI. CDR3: CASSYGGTEQFF. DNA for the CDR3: TGTGCCAGCAGTTACGGGGGAACTGAGCAGTTCTTC.

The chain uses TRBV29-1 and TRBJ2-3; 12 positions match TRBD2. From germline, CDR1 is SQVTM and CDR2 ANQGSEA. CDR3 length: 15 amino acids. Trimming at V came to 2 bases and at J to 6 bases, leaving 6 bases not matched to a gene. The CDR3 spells CSVELLAGGPDTQYF. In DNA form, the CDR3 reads TGCAGCGTTGAACTGCTAGCGGGGGGGCCGGATACGCAGTATTTT.

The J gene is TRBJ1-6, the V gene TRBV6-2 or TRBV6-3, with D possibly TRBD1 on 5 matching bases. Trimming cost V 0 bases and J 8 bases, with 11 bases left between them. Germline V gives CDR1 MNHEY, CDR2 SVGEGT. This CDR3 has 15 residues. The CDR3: CASSYSAGWHSPLHF. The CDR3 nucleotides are TGTGCCAGCAGTTACTCCGCAGGGTGGCATTCACCCCTCCACTTT.

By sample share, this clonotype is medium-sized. This CDR3 reads CASSNSGANVLTF. The CDR3 nucleotides are TGTGCCAGCAGCAACTCTGGGGCCAACGTCCTGACTTTC. This chain uses TRBV7-6 with TRBJ2-6, with D hard to call. Germline loops: CDR1 SGHVS, CDR2 FNYEAQ. Trimming left V 5 bases short and J 0 bases short, with 2 bases between. This CDR3 contains 13 residues.

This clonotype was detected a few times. CDR3 coding DNA: TGTGCCAGCAGTTTTTCACCCGGCAGGGAAGCCGGGCAGTACTTC. Its translation: CASSFSPGREAGQYF. This rearrangement joins TRBV28 to TRBJ2-7; maybe TRBD1 (5 bases). Germline assignment: CDR1 MDHEN and CDR2 SYDVKM. V was cut by 3 bases and J by 9 bases, with 21 bases left in between. The CDR3 loop spans 15 amino acids.

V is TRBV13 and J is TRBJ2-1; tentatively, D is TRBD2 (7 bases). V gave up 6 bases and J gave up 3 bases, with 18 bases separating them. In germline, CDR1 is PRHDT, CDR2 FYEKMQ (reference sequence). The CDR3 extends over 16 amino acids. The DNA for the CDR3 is TGTGCCAGCAGTTACTCTGGGGGGGCGGGCTACAATGAGCAGTTCTTC. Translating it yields CASSYSGGAGYNEQFF.

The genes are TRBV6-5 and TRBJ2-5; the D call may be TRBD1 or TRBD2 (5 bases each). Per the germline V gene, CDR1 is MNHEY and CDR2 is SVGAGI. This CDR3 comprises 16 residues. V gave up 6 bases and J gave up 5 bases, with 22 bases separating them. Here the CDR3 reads CASSHPRGAGTETQYF. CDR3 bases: TGTGCCAGCAGCCACCCCCGAGGGGCGGGCACGGAGACCCAGTACTTC.

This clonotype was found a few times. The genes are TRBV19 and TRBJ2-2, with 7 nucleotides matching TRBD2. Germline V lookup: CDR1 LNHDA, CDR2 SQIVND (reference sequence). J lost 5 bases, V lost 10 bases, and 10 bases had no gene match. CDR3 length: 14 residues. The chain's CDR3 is CAIRGGGLTGELFF. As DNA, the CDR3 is TGTGCCATAAGGGGCGGGGGATTAACCGGGGAGCTGTTTTTT.